This passage covers 3 T cell receptor beta chains from one sample sequenced in a study of blood T cell repertoires in COVID-19. The protocol was immunoSEQ multiplex PCR, while the TCRdb copy is restricted to in-frame clones and leaves out a portion. The sample yields 220,000 or so clones, 70% to 90% seen once. The sequenced material came from peripheral blood. All receptors come from a man in his forties or fifties who had recovered from COVID-19.

This clone was counted once. The CDR3, as DNA: TGTGCCTGGAGTGACGGGAACACTGAAGCTTTCTTT. Translated: CAWSDGNTEAFF. J is TRBJ1-1 and V is TRBV30; D gene uncertain. The CDR3 sequence is 12 residues long. V shed 1 base and J shed 1 base, with 4 bases lying between them. The germline V gene has CDR1 GTSNPN and CDR2 SVGIG (reference sequence).

This chain joins TRBV6-1 and TRBJ2-1; TRBD2 matches 11 bases. The V and J ends lost 1 base and 6 bases, in that order; junction bases with no gene match: 8. Germline V gene sequence: CDR1 MNHNS, CDR2 SASEGT. This CDR3 has 17 amino acids. This chain's CDR3 is CASSEVTSGSRGNEQFF. The DNA of the CDR3 is TGTGCCAGCAGTGAAGTCACTAGCGGGAGTCGGGGCAATGAGCAGTTCTTC.

The rearrangement joins TRBV7-2 to TRBJ2-3; weak D call: TRBD1 (6 bases). CDR3 length: 15 amino acids. V shed 6 bases and J shed 3 bases, with 16 bases lying between them. Germline assignment: CDR1 SGHTA and CDR2 FQGNSA. CDR3 sequence (DNA): TGTGCCAGCAGGCCCGGGACAAGAAGAACAGATACGCAGTATTTT. This sequence encodes CASRPGTRRTDTQYF.